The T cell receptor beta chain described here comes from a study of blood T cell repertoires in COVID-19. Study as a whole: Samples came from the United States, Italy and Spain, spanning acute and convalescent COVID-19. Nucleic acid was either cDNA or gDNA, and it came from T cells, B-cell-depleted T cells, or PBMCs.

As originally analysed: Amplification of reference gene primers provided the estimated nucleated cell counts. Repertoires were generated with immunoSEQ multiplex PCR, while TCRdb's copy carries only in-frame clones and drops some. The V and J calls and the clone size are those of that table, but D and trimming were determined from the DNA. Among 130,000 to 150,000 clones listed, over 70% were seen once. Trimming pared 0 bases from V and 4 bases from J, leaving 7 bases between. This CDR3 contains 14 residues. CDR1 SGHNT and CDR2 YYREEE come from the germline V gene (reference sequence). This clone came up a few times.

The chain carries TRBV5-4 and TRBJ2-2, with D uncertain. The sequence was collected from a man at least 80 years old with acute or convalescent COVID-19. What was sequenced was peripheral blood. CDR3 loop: CASSLAAGTGELFF. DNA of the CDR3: TGTGCCAGCAGCTTGGCCGCCGGCACCGGGGAGCTGTTTTTT.